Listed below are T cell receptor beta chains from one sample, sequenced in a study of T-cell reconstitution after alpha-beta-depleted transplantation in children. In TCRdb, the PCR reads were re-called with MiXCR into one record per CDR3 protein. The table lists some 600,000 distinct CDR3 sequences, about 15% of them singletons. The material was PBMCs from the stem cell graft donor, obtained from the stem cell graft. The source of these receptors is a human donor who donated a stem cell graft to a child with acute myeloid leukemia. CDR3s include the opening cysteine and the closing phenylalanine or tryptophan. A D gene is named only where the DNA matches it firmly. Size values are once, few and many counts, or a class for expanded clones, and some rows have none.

cdr3_nt: TGTGCCAGCAGCTTGGCGGCGGGGGCTTTTAGCTCCTACAATGAGCAGTTCTTC; cdr3_aa: CASSLAAGAFSSYNEQFF; d_call: -; clone_size: -; v_call: TRBV5-5; j_call: TRBJ2-1
cdr3_nt: TGTGCCAGCAGCTTTCGGAGGGGGGCCTATGGCTACACCTTC; cdr3_aa: CASSFRRGAYGYTF; d_call: -; clone_size: few; v_call: TRBV5-6; j_call: TRBJ1-2
cdr3_nt: TGTGCCAGCAGTTTTTACAGGGCGTACGAGCAGTACTTC; cdr3_aa: CASSFYRAYEQYF; d_call: -; clone_size: many; v_call: TRBV12-3/TRBV12-4; j_call: TRBJ2-7
cdr3_nt: TGTGCCAGCAGGGACAGGGCTATAAGCAATCAGCCCCAGCATTTT; cdr3_aa: CASRDRAISNQPQHF; d_call: TRBD1; clone_size: once; v_call: TRBV2; j_call: TRBJ1-5
cdr3_nt: TGTGCCATCAGCAACGACAGGGTGGACTATGGCTACACCTTC; cdr3_aa: CAISNDRVDYGYTF; d_call: TRBD1; clone_size: -; v_call: TRBV10-3; j_call: TRBJ1-2
cdr3_nt: TGCAGCGTGTACCAAGAGACCCAGTACTTC; cdr3_aa: CSVYQETQYF; d_call: -; clone_size: many; v_call: TRBV29-1; j_call: TRBJ2-5
cdr3_nt: TGTGCCAGCAGCTTAGCTGATTACAGGGGTTCCGGCTACACCTTC; cdr3_aa: CASSLADYRGSGYTF; d_call: TRBD1; clone_size: -; v_call: TRBV7-2; j_call: TRBJ1-2
cdr3_nt: TGCAGTGCTAGAGGGGTGAACACTGAAGCTTTCTTT; cdr3_aa: CSARGVNTEAFF; d_call: -; clone_size: many; v_call: TRBV20-1; j_call: TRBJ1-1
cdr3_nt: TGTGCCAGCAGCTCTGGGGGGTCGGGCAGGCAGCCCCAGCATTTT; cdr3_aa: CASSSGGSGRQPQHF; d_call: -; clone_size: few; v_call: TRBV7-2; j_call: TRBJ1-5
cdr3_nt: TGTGCCAGCAGCGGGCACAGGGGGGGAGTTAATGAAAAACTGTTTTTT; cdr3_aa: CASSGHRGGVNEKLFF; d_call: TRBD1; clone_size: -; v_call: TRBV7-9; j_call: TRBJ1-4
cdr3_nt: TGCAGTGCTAGCAGGGGATGGGACACTGAAGCTTTCTTT; cdr3_aa: CSASRGWDTEAFF; d_call: -; clone_size: many; v_call: TRBV20-1; j_call: TRBJ1-1
cdr3_nt: TGTGCCAGCAGTTTCCTCTACGGGACAACGAGGGTCTACGAGCAGTACTTC; cdr3_aa: CASSFLYGTTRVYEQYF; d_call: -; clone_size: -; v_call: TRBV27; j_call: TRBJ2-7